These T cell receptor beta chains were read from a single sample in a study of neurological immune-mediated disorders. A single record per CDR3 protein comes from TCRdb applying MiXCR to the 5' RACE reads. The table has tens of thousands of distinct CDR3 sequences, 9% to 12% seen once; the top ten hold 21%. Sequenced material: PBMCs. These TCRs come from a woman aged 40 to 49 with HTLV-1-associated myelopathy (HAM/TSP). Both conserved end residues are part of each CDR3. Each record gives: J gene, D gene, V gene, clone size, CDR3 protein, CDR3 DNA. D genes are given only for firm matches. Clone size appears in some rows only: once, few, many, or a class for an expanded clone.

TRBJ1-1 | - | TRBV6-6 | few | CASSYSQVPLNTEAFF | TGTGCCAGCAGTTACTCGCAGGTTCCCCTGAACACTGAAGCTTTCTTT
TRBJ1-1 | TRBD1 | TRBV5-1 | many | CASSLQGDTEAFF | TGCGCCAGCAGCCTACAGGGGGACACTGAAGCTTTCTTT
TRBJ2-7 | - | TRBV20-1 | - | CSARDGSIRGEQYF | TGCAGTGCTAGAGACGGGAGCATACGGGGCGAGCAGTACTTC
TRBJ2-5 | - | TRBV7-8 | many | CASSLGGIYQETQYF | TGTGCCAGCAGCTTAGGCGGGATATACCAAGAGACCCAGTACTTC
TRBJ1-2 | - | TRBV29-1 | - | CSVETINYGYIF | TGCAGCGTTGAGACAATTAACTATGGCTACATCTTC
TRBJ2-1 | - | TRBV3-1 | many | CASSQGRRFRTGEQFF | TGTGCCAGCAGCCAAGGGCGCCGCTTTAGAACCGGTGAGCAGTTCTTC
TRBJ2-5 | - | TRBV27 | many | CASSLSPRGETQYF | TGTGCCAGCAGTTTATCGCCAAGGGGGGAGACCCAGTACTTC
TRBJ1-1 | - | TRBV20-1 | - | CSARQDGSNTEAFF | TGCAGTGCTAGACAGGACGGATCGAACACTGAAGCTTTCTTT
TRBJ2-7 | - | TRBV7-6 | many | CASSRMGPGLYEQYF | TGTGCCAGCAGCCGCATGGGTCCGGGATTATACGAGCAGTACTTC
TRBJ2-7 | - | TRBV5-1 | - | CASSLNLVYEQYF | TGCGCCAGCAGCTTGAACCTGGTTTACGAGCAGTACTTC